The present T cell receptor (beta chain) was sequenced within a study of T cell responses to AZD1222 COVID-19 vaccine. Study outcomes and limitations: Clonal diversity was possibly underestimated, and white British individuals and females predominated among donors.

Using immunoSEQ multiplex PCR, the repertoire was profiled, and TCRdb retains in-frame clones only, with some absent. The sample carries 150,000 to 200,000 clones, about 90% recorded once. CDR1 SGHTA and CDR2 FQGNSA come from the germline V gene. The CDR3 spans 13 residues. The V and J ends lost 3 bases and 6 bases respectively, with 12 bases between them. Concerning this clone: Its antigen is currently unknown.

Source: peripheral blood, taken 28 days after the second AZD1222 dose. The receptor was isolated from an adult who received the AZD1222 COVID-19 vaccine. This chain uses TRBV7-2 with TRBJ2-7; a possible D gene is TRBD1 (7 bases). CDR3 sequence reads: CASSLEGALEQYF. Here the CDR3 DNA reads TGTGCCAGCAGCTTGGAGGGGGCCCTCGAGCAGTACTTC.